A single sample gave rise to the 32 T cell receptor beta chains below, sequenced in a study of identical twins. TCRdb ran MiXCR on the 5' RACE reads and lists one entry per CDR3 protein. The sample records hundreds of thousands of distinct CDR3 sequences, roughly 20% being singletons. These data also featured in a second study, about T cells expressing NK-cell markers.

The sample consisted of PBMCs. These receptors all stem from a woman younger than 35 in good health.

This clonotype has only a few counts. The chain links TRBV20-1 to TRBJ1-2; maybe TRBD1 (6 bases). Germline loops: CDR1 DFQATT, CDR2 SNEGSKA (reference sequence). V shed 5 bases and J shed 7 bases, with 11 bases lying between them. The CDR3 covers 11 residues. The CDR3 reads CSAQNRAGYTF. CDR3 in DNA: TGCAGTGCTCAAAACAGGGCTGGCTACACCTTC.

CDR3 amino acids: CASSRDRVLTEAFF. CDR3 bases: TGTGCCAGCAGTAGGGACAGGGTGCTAACTGAAGCTTTCTTT. The gene calls are TRBV6-1 and TRBJ1-1, with 9 bases that match TRBD1. Germline CDR1 MNHNS, CDR2 SASEGT. The V and J ends lost 5 bases and 5 bases, in that order; junction bases with no gene match: 6. CDR3 length: 14 amino acids.

The chain couples TRBV28 to TRBJ2-3; D ambiguous. CDR3 length: 14 residues. V was shortened by 4 bases and J by 2 bases, with 10 bases between the two germline ends. The germline V gene has CDR1 MDHEN and CDR2 SYDVKM. CDR3 sequence: CASSSLGVTDTQYF. The CDR3 nucleotides are TGTGCCAGCAGTTCCCTGGGTGTCACAGATACGCAGTATTTT.

Many counts were recorded for this clonotype. This chain links TRBV9 with TRBJ2-5; TRBD2 aligns across 8 bases. The CDR3 consists of 15 residues. V shed 2 bases, J shed 0 bases, and the junction held 3 bases outside the gene matches. CDR1 is SGDLS, CDR2 YYNGEE, per germline. For the CDR3, the DNA is TGTGCCAGCAGCGTGGATAGCGGGAACCAAGAGACCCAGTACTTC. This sequence encodes CASSVDSGNQETQYF.

The gene calls are TRBV3-1 and TRBJ2-3; D remains ambiguous. Germline V CDR1 and CDR2: LGHDT, YNNKEL (reference sequence). This CDR3 is 15 amino acids long. Trimming pared 4 bases from V and 1 base from J, leaving 12 bases between. CDR3 amino acids: CASSPKLRGTDTQYF. The CDR3 DNA reads as TGTGCCAGCAGCCCCAAGCTACGAGGCACAGATACGCAGTATTTT.

The chain couples TRBV20-1 to TRBJ2-5; D might be TRBD2 (6 bases). The V end lost 3 bases, the J end lost 3 bases, and 11 bases lay between the germline ends. The V gene's germline CDR1 is DFQATT and CDR2 SNEGSKA (reference sequence). This CDR3 comprises 13 residues. The CDR3 sequence: CSARYASEETQYF. The DNA of the CDR3 is TGCAGTGCTAGGTATGCTAGCGAAGAGACCCAGTACTTC.

This clonotype has more than one count but fewer than ten. This chain uses TRBV20-1 with TRBJ2-5; D is unresolved. The CDR3 is 14 amino acids. Germline-derived CDR1 and CDR2 are DFQATT and SNEGSKA (reference sequence). The germline V and J ends were trimmed by 4 bases and 4 bases, with 16 bases remaining between them. The CDR3 sequence is CSATTVSKSETQYF. Here the CDR3 DNA reads TGCAGTGCTACCACAGTCTCCAAGTCAGAGACCCAGTACTTC.

The rearrangement joins TRBV7-9 to TRBJ2-7, with TRBD2 identical over 9 bases. V shed 2 bases, J shed 3 bases, and the junction held 5 bases outside the gene matches. Germline CDR1 SEHNR, CDR2 FQNEAQ (reference sequence). The CDR3 sequence is 15 residues long. CDR3 in amino acids: CASSLLLAGIYEQYF. The CDR3 bases are TGTGCCAGCAGCTTACTCCTAGCGGGGATCTACGAGCAGTACTTC.

The chain has TRBV20-1 and TRBJ1-1; D gene unclear. The CDR3 has 14 amino acids. Germline CDR1 DFQATT, CDR2 SNEGSKA (reference sequence). Between the trimmed V and J ends, which lost 3 bases and 4 bases, there was a span of 15 bases. CDR3 protein: CSARNAGRATEAFF. CDR3 bases: TGCAGTGCTAGGAACGCGGGGAGAGCCACTGAAGCTTTCTTT.

The rearrangement links TRBV5-8 to TRBJ2-7, with D hard to call. Looked up from germline, CDR1 is SGHTS and CDR2 is YDEGEE. Trimming removed 1 base at V and 0 bases at J, with 11 bases between. This CDR3 spans 15 amino acids. CDR3 residues: CASSLIPRYSYEQYF. Here the CDR3 DNA reads TGTGCCAGCAGCTTGATCCCTCGATACTCCTACGAGCAGTACTTC.

V gene TRBV10-2 combines with J gene TRBJ2-5; TRBD1 matches 7 bases. The trim removed 1 base at V and 4 bases at J, leaving 9 bases unmatched. This CDR3 has 16 amino acids. CDR1 WSHSY and CDR2 SAAADI come from the germline V gene. The CDR3 bases are TGCGCCAGCAGTGAGTTAACTCCTAGGGGGCTAGAGACCCAGTACTTC. This translates into CASSELTPRGLETQYF.

The chain employs TRBV4-1 and TRBJ1-6; D not resolved. There are 18 residues in the CDR3. Germline CDR1 reads MGHRA; CDR2 reads YSYEKL. The germline V and J ends were trimmed by 0 bases and 7 bases, with 19 bases remaining between them. CDR3 sequence (DNA): TGCGCCAGCAGCCAAGATCTCACTGTTAAGCGGGGAAATTCACCCCTCCACTTT. It is translated as CASSQDLTVKRGNSPLHF.

This clonotype was counted many times. This sequence joins TRBV12-3 or TRBV12-4 and TRBJ1-2; D is uncertain. This CDR3 is built from 12 residues. Trimming stripped 3 bases from V and 3 bases from J, with 5 bases between. The CDR3 loop is CASSFLDYGYTF. The DNA for the CDR3 is TGTGCCAGCAGTTTTTTGGACTATGGCTACACCTTC.

This clonotype was picked up a small number of times. The rearrangement links TRBV10-1 to TRBJ2-1; D is undetermined. The V end was cut by 8 bases, the J end by 5 bases, with 13 bases between. CDR3 length: 13 residues. CDR1 and CDR2 (germline): WNHNN, SYGVQD (reference sequence). The CDR3 is CASAGHLNNEQFF. The CDR3, as DNA: TGCGCCAGCGCAGGCCATCTCAACAATGAGCAGTTCTTC.

This clonotype appeared a few times. V is TRBV12-3 or TRBV12-4 and J is TRBJ2-3; D unresolved. The CDR3 contains 12 residues. V lost 5 bases to trimming and J lost 5 bases, with 8 bases between them. The CDR3 reads CASSPWRDTQYF. The CDR3 region has the DNA TGTGCCAGCAGTCCCTGGAGAGATACGCAGTATTTT.

V and J are TRBV30 and TRBJ2-7, with 7 bases that match TRBD1. V trimming: 0 bases; J trimming: 4 bases; junction bases outside the gene matches: 9. The CDR3 totals 15 residues. Germline loops: CDR1 GTSNPN, CDR2 SVGIG (reference sequence). The DNA for the CDR3 is TGTGCCTGGAGTGTGGGAAGGGGGCGTGATTACGAGCAGTACTTC. Translating gives CAWSVGRGRDYEQYF.

The chain uses TRBV6-5 and TRBJ2-1; 8 nucleotides line up with TRBD2. The V gene's germline CDR1 is MNHEY and CDR2 SVGAGI. This CDR3 is 18 amino acids long. J lost 1 base, V lost 2 bases, and 10 bases had no gene match. The CDR3 sequence is CASSYPVWAGGSYNEQFF. The DNA of the CDR3 is TGTGCCAGCAGTTACCCCGTCTGGGCGGGGGGTTCCTACAATGAGCAGTTCTTC.

The gene calls are TRBV10-3 and TRBJ2-7; 11 nucleotides match TRBD1. J lost 4 bases, V lost 8 bases, and 7 bases had no gene match. Germline-derived CDR1 and CDR2 are ENHRY and SYGVKD. CDR3 length: 14 residues. The CDR3 coding sequence is TGTGCCATCGGAGTCCGGGACAGGGGGTACGAGCAGTACTTC. Protein product: CAIGVRDRGYEQYF.

This clonotype was seen only once. The chain couples TRBV6-5 to TRBJ1-1; D may be TRBD1 (5 bases). Germline V gene sequence: CDR1 MNHEY, CDR2 SVGAGI. There are 14 residues in the CDR3. The V end was cut by 2 bases, the J end by 2 bases, with 9 bases between. This chain's CDR3 is CASSYQGINTEAFF. The CDR3 DNA is TGTGCCAGCAGTTACCAGGGCATTAACACTGAAGCTTTCTTT.

The rearrangement uses TRBV20-1 and TRBJ2-1, with a possible D match to TRBD1 (6 bases). V was pared by 5 bases and J by 5 bases, with 22 bases between. The CDR3 covers 16 residues. Germline V CDR1 and CDR2: DFQATT, SNEGSKA (reference sequence). CDR3 sequence: CSAPTPDRLAHNEQFF. Written as DNA, the CDR3 is TGCAGTGCTCCGACTCCTGACAGGCTAGCACACAATGAGCAGTTCTTC.

This clonotype came up once. J is TRBJ2-7 and V is TRBV7-6; no clear D gene. Germline V gives CDR1 SGHVS, CDR2 FNYEAQ. The CDR3 has 14 amino acids. V lost 6 bases and J 2 bases, leaving 14 bases between the germline ends. The CDR3 sequence: CASSQAPGAYEQYF. CDR3 in DNA: TGTGCCAGCAGTCAGGCCCCTGGCGCCTACGAGCAGTACTTC.

This clonotype was seen more than once but under ten times. CDR3 in DNA: TGCAGCGTTGTAAGGGGCAGACCCGATCGCGAGCAGTACTTC. Its protein is CSVVRGRPDREQYF. This chain connects TRBV29-1 to TRBJ2-7, with a tentative D call TRBD1 (5 bases). CDR3 length equals 14 residues. Germline V gene lookup returns CDR1 SQVTM and CDR2 ANQGSEA. V lost 4 bases to trimming and J lost 6 bases, with 19 bases between them.

Only a few counts were recorded for this clonotype. V and J are TRBV7-9 and TRBJ1-4; TRBD1 is a possible D gene (6 bases). CDR1 and CDR2 from the germline V gene are SEHNR and FQNEAQ (reference sequence). CDR3 size: 17 residues. Trimming shortened V by 5 bases and J by 0 bases, and 16 bases separated the two germline ends. The CDR3, as DNA: TGTGCCAGCAGCCAACGGGGGGGCCGAACAACTAATGAAAAACTGTTTTTT. Translated: CASSQRGGRTTNEKLFF.

CDR3 amino acids: CASRGGTGELFF. The CDR3 DNA follows: TGCGCCAGCAGAGGAGGCACCGGGGAGCTGTTTTTT. The chain has TRBV10-1 and TRBJ2-2, with D possibly being TRBD2 (5 bases). This CDR3 region has 12 residues. Germline CDR1 WNHNN, CDR2 SYGVQD (reference sequence). The V end lost 6 bases, the J end lost 4 bases, and 6 bases lay between the germline ends.

The V and J genes are TRBV6-5 and TRBJ2-3, with D tentatively TRBD2 (5 bases). Germline V gives CDR1 MNHEY, CDR2 SVGAGI. The CDR3 contains 14 residues. The ends were cut back, 2 bases at V and 5 bases at J, with 11 bases in the middle. CDR3 amino acids: CASSYQRSGDTQYF. CDR3 sequence (DNA): TGTGCCAGCAGTTACCAGCGGTCAGGAGATACGCAGTATTTT.

This clonotype was picked up a small number of times. This chain connects TRBV29-1 to TRBJ1-2, with a tentative D call TRBD1 (5 bases). Germline V lookup: CDR1 SQVTM, CDR2 ANQGSEA. This CDR3 is 13 amino acids long. V was clipped by 4 bases and J by 4 bases, with 13 bases between them. The CDR3 is CSVVDTFSYGYTF. CDR3 in DNA: TGCAGCGTTGTGGACACCTTCTCCTATGGCTACACCTTC.

DNA of the CDR3: TGTGCCAGCAGCTCGCGACTAGCGGGAGTGTGGAATGAGCAGTTCTTC. Translated, it gives CASSSRLAGVWNEQFF. The chain joins TRBV13 to TRBJ2-1; 12 bases map to TRBD2. CDR3 length: 16 amino acids. Trimming at V came to 4 bases and at J to 7 bases, leaving 8 bases not matched to a gene. Germline V gives CDR1 PRHDT, CDR2 FYEKMQ (reference sequence).

This clonotype was recorded a few times. The chain employs TRBV5-5 and TRBJ2-1, with 8 bases identical to TRBD2. J gave up 2 bases and V 5 bases, and 9 bases lay outside the gene matches. This CDR3 has 16 amino acids. Per germline, CDR1 SGHKS and CDR2 YYEKEE (reference sequence). The CDR3 protein is CASSRTSGTPYNEQFF. In DNA, the CDR3 is TGTGCCAGCAGTCGCACTAGCGGAACGCCCTACAATGAGCAGTTCTTC.

This chain connects TRBV29-1 to TRBJ2-5; TRBD1 might be the D (5 bases). CDR1 and CDR2 (germline): SQVTM, ANQGSEA. This CDR3 comprises 12 residues. Trimming removed 5 bases from V and 4 bases from J, with 11 bases in between. This chain's CDR3 is CSVLAGPETQYF. As DNA, the CDR3 is TGCAGCGTTTTGGCAGGGCCAGAGACCCAGTACTTC.

The V call is TRBV9, the J call TRBJ2-1, with D perhaps TRBD2 (5 bases). Trimming left V 2 bases short and J 2 bases short, with 11 bases between. Looked up from germline, CDR1 is SGDLS and CDR2 is YYNGEE. The CDR3 contains 15 residues. This chain's CDR3 is CASSVGNRAYNEQFF. CDR3 nucleotides: TGTGCCAGCAGCGTCGGGAACCGGGCCTACAATGAGCAGTTCTTC.

This clonotype has more than one count but fewer than ten. The chain links TRBV10-2 to TRBJ2-1, with TRBD1 as a possible D gene (6 bases). The germline V and J ends were trimmed by 2 bases and 5 bases, with 13 bases remaining between them. The CDR3 runs to 15 residues. Germline V gene lookup returns CDR1 WSHSY and CDR2 SAAADI. The CDR3 protein is CASSERGPGDNEQFF. DNA of the CDR3: TGCGCCAGCAGTGAGCGGGGCCCAGGGGACAATGAGCAGTTCTTC.

This clonotype came up a few times. The V gene is TRBV13, the J gene TRBJ2-5; 8 bases match TRBD2. Per germline, CDR1 PRHDT and CDR2 FYEKMQ (reference sequence). Unmatched junction bases numbered 5, after V lost 1 base and J lost 4 bases. This CDR3 has 15 amino acids. The CDR3 sequence is CASSLEAGAPETQYF. CDR3 nucleotides: TGTGCCAGCAGCTTAGAAGCGGGGGCCCCAGAGACCCAGTACTTC.